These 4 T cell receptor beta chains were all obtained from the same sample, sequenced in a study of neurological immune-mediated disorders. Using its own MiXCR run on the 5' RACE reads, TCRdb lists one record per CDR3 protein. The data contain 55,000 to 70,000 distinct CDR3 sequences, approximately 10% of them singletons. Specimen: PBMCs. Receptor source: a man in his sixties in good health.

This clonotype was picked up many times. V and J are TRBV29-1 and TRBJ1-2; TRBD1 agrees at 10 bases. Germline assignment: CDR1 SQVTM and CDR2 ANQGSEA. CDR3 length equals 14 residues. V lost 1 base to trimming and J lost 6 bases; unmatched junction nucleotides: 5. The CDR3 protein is CSVEAGQGGHGYTF. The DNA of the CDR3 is TGCAGCGTTGAAGCTGGACAGGGGGGGCATGGCTACACCTTC. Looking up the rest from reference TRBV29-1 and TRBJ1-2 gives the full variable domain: SAVISQKPSRDICQRGTSLTIQCQVDSQVTMMFWYRQQPGQSLTLIATANQGSEATYESGFVIDKFPISRPNLTFSTLTVSNMSPEDSSIYLCSVEAGQGGHGYTFGSGTRLTVV.

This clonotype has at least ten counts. The CDR3 loop is CSATPGQGLITQYF. The DNA for the CDR3 is TGCAGTGCCACGCCGGGACAGGGACTTATAACCCAGTACTTC. V is TRBV20-1 and J is TRBJ2-5, with TRBD1 identical over 9 bases. With 6 bases clipped from V and 8 bases from J, the junction kept 13 bases outside the gene matches. The CDR3 runs 14 residues. Germline assignment: CDR1 DFQATT and CDR2 SNEGSKA (reference sequence).

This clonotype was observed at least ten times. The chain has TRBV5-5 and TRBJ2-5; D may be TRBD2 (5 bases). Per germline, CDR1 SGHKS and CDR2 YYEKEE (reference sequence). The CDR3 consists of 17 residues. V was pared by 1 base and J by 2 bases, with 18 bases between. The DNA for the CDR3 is TGTGCCAGCAGCTTGAGAGGCGGGCAGAGAGGGCAAGAGACCCAGTACTTC. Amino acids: CASSLRGGQRGQETQYF. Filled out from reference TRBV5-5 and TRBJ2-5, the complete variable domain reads DAGVTQSPTHLIKTRGQQVTLRCSPISGHKSVSWYQQVLGQGPQFIFQYYEKEERGRGNFPDRFSARQFPNYSSELNVNALLLGDSALYLCASSLRGGQRGQETQYFGPGTRLLVL.

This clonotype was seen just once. CDR3 nucleotides: TGTGCCAGCAGCTTTGAGGGGTCGACCCAGTACTTC. This sequence encodes CASSFEGSTQYF. The gene calls are TRBV7-9 and TRBJ2-5; D is possibly TRBD1 or TRBD2 (5 bases each). Trimming removed 3 bases from V and 7 bases from J, with 9 bases in between. Germline values: CDR1 SEHNR, CDR2 FQNEAQ (reference sequence). This CDR3 contains 12 residues.